Sequencing of this T cell receptor beta chain was carried out in a study of cytomegalovirus exposure and HLA in healthy donors (TCRdb year 2017). For the study in its entirety: In an earlier analysis of 587 of the donors, about 270 Gb of sequence data and 95 million to 130 million unique TCR beta sequences from 180 million or so T cells were reported. An early release that covered fewer than 750 HLA-typed donors contained 300 to 350 gigabases of sequencing data and roughly 84 million unique TCR sequences. Of the approximately 400 genotyped donors, over 70% fell in the genetic ancestry cluster associated with self-reported Caucasian donors. The study was designed to test whether signatures of past pathogen exposure could be identified by cataloging public T cell receptors. The T cell repertoires of 666 subjects were profiled by immunosequencing and related to cytomegalovirus serostatus. In addition to the first cohort of 666 subjects, a separate validation cohort of some 120 different subjects was used. To predict cytomegalovirus infection status, the study combined high-throughput TCR immunosequencing, statistical association of individual TCRs with disease status, and machine learning. A later analysis re-examined previously published TCR beta repertoires from more than 600 donors and added high-resolution HLA genotyping to investigate patterns of TCR occurrence. In the later analysis, no new phenotypic data were used to find candidate immune exposures; instead, reliance was placed on TCR beta sequences and their occurrence across donors. In an earlier analysis of roughly 580 of the donors, high-throughput TCR beta sequencing was used to judge whether each TCR beta V gene segment behaved as functional or pseudogenic. Alongside the repertoire data, information on donor age, sex, ethnicity and CMV serostatus was compiled. A later genetic analysis took genome-wide SNP genotypes for about 55% of the roughly 700 donors and used that subset as a discovery cohort. All discovery cohort repertoires had been generated on a single sequencing platform. HLA typing included class I and class II loci at four-digit resolution. Typing coverage differed by locus: A, B, C, DRB1 and DQB1 were typed in roughly 629-640 donors, DQA1 in 522, DPA1 in around 600, and DPB1 in 472. Because of strong linkage in the cohort, roughly five DR-DQ haplotypes were treated as single units for association and clustering. Among a few hundred genotyped donors of the cohort, an average of about 240,000 unique TCR beta nucleotide sequences were sequenced per donor, roughly 20% of them non-productive. Beyond this particular receptor, the publication reports: A cluster of highly shared sequence variants was judged likely to be a technical artifact of the sequencing pipeline. Most TCR sequences were seen in very few donors, while some public TCRs were found in many individuals. In vitro tests confirmed that a few of the cytomegalovirus-associated TCR beta chains recognize cytomegalovirus antigens. In a later analysis, some 17,000 TCR beta sequences were associated with specific HLA alleles at a false discovery rate of 0.05. A later analysis found that TCR association rates varied across HLA loci, with DRB1 alleles showing the most associated TCRs and HLA-C alleles the fewest. Correlated functional status among segregating V segments might reflect linkage disequilibrium, but an unknown experimental factor could not be ruled out. Presence/absence analyses assumed roughly uniform sequencing depth across donors, an assumption that may not hold. The study listed 164 TCR beta chains as associated with cytomegalovirus. According to a later analysis, parvovirus B19, influenza, CMV and Epstein-Barr virus appeared linked to several top co-occurrence clusters. In a later analysis, HLA-associated TCR beta chains were found to be more clonally expanded and to have lower generation probabilities than equally common non-associated chains. A further reported finding was that TCR beta sequences accurately predicted the HLA-A and HLA-B alleles for most subjects in the first cohort. In both the original and validation cohorts, the classifier was reported to diagnose cytomegalovirus status with high specificity and sensitivity. Some IMGT-functional V segments, including TRBV6-2 and TRBV6-3, could not be told apart with the 87-base-pair reads, so those segments were excluded. When HLA alleles, especially DR and DQ, strongly co-occurred, TCR associations were difficult to assign to individual alleles. Because HLA typing was missing for some donors at each locus, association tests included only the typed subset. This cohort had only TCR beta chains sequenced, and the lack of alpha or paired-chain data limited which features could be detected. For the cohort, immune exposure information was limited to CMV serostatus. V-gene and J-gene trimming of TCR beta chains was associated with a missense DCLRE1C variant in a later genetic analysis, and the association was replicated in an independent cohort. The authors suggested that the approach could potentially be generalized to other disease states and immunological phenotypes. Because counts were too low, roughly 18 rarely observed V segments, including chromosome 9 orphons, were left out of the earlier analysis of approximately 500 of the donors. In an earlier analysis of fewer than 750 of the donors, most TCR beta V segments were observed in productive rearrangements about 87% or about 30% of the time, broadly matching IMGT annotations. In a later analysis, most CMV-associated TCR beta chains were found to appear HLA-restricted, with HLA associations seemingly driven largely by CMV exposure. In a later genetic analysis, fewer N-insertions in productive TCRs were reported among donors in an Asian-associated ancestry cluster than the approximately 630-donor mean.

Library preparation used the immunoSEQ multiplex PCR assay. A mixture of 60 forward primers for TCR Vbeta segments and 13 reverse primers for TCR Jbeta segments was used in the multiplex PCR. The CDR3 region of rearranged TCR beta genes was amplified from genomic DNA by a multiplex PCR assay. Amplified TCR beta libraries were sequenced as 87-base-pair reads on the Illumina HiSeq System. Concerning the study's data processing: Across the 670 or so repertoires, a later analysis counted some 81 million unique TCR beta chains, some 11 million of which were shared by at least two donors. To remove PCR and sequencing errors, raw reads were error-corrected and collapsed into unique sequences using a nearest-neighbor algorithm that merged closely related sequences. To assign V, D and J gene segments, CDR3 sequences were aligned to IMGT reference sequences. For a sequence to be retained, at least a six-nucleotide match to both a V gene segment and a J gene segment was required. A rearrangement counted as productive if the CDR3 had no stop codons and remained in frame with V and J, and every other rearrangement counted as non-productive. CDR3 was defined according to IMGT convention as the region running from the second conserved V-encoded cysteine to the conserved J-encoded phenylalanine. The earlier analysis of 450 to 750 of the donors excluded any sequence lacking an unambiguous match to a single V gene segment. In an earlier analysis of approximately 590 of the donors, a V segment was called functional when productive rearrangements were above 56.7%, and segregating when the standard deviation between donors exceeded 5%. A statistical classification framework was built for diagnosing cytomegalovirus status from the catalog of TCR beta chain sequences. A later analysis assigned V and J genes by comparing TCR nucleotide sequences with IMGT/GENE-DB human TR gene sequences. In a later analysis, CDR3 sequences and most-parsimonious VDJ recombination scenarios were assigned using the TCRdist pipeline. In a later analysis, each TCR beta chain was defined by its CDR3 amino acid sequence together with its V-gene family, and reads without a unique V-gene family were excluded. A later analysis removed several hundred highly shared, low-generation-probability nucleotide sequences to deal with suspected cross-contamination and a sequencing artifact. In a later analysis, a clonal expansion index for each public chain was calculated from normalized within-repertoire ranks of inferred template counts. Generation probabilities in a later analysis came from a VDJ recombination model fitted to out-of-frame rearrangements, and those results were checked against IGoR. In a later analysis, hypergeometric tests were used to score TCR-TCR, TCR-HLA and TCR-CMV co-occurrence, with a repertoire-size bias correction applied to TCR pairs. In a later analysis, false discovery rates were estimated by permuting HLA or CMV assignments 20 times. In a later analysis, co-occurring TCRs were grouped using DBSCAN, with TCRdist sequence similarity added in when clustering inside HLA-allele-positive subsets. Repertoires with fewer than 30,000 or more than 120,000 public chains, plus five repertoires with anomalous nucleotide sharing, were excluded from co-occurrence clustering. TCRdb limited this immuneACCESS table to in-frame rearrangements with V and J called. A share of clones is missing; checked studies link under half to unresolved V genes, and the rest is unexplained. The DNA was the basis for D and trimming; V, J and clone size are from that table. This sample holds 95,000 to 150,000 clones; over 75% were observed only once. The ten largest make up around 4% of the sample.

CDR3 length: 14 amino acids, cysteine to phenylalanine. Only CDR3 DNA remains: 42 bases, in frame from the first base. Via the germline V gene, CDR1 is ENHRY and CDR2 SYGVKD. V lost 6 bases and J lost 2 bases, and the count of bases not matched to a germline gene is 5. The cohort was made up of several hundred healthy bone marrow donors. Cohort members were all nominally healthy when sampled, although unrecorded immune exposures were likely present. The donor tested CMV seropositive and was one of the 289 seropositive cohort members. A peripheral blood sample was collected from each donor, and TCR beta sequencing was performed on peripheral blood mononuclear cells. The Qiagen DNeasy Blood Extraction Kit was used to extract genomic DNA from the blood cell samples. This clone was detected only once. Its cognate antigen has yet to be identified. No base qualities exist here, and no much larger clone lies one base off it.

This receptor was identified in a man aged 18 to 29 in good health and CMV-seropositive. Recombination linked TRBV10-3 to TRBJ2-3, with 7 middle bases fitting TRBD2. The specimen was PBMCs. The encoded CDR3 is CAISGGLVTDTQYF. The DNA reads TGTGCCATCAGCGGGGGGTTGGTCACAGATACGCAGTATTTT.